Listed here are 18 T cell receptor beta chains from one sample, sequenced in a study of CD8+ T cells in alopecia areata. In each case, RNA was isolated and then reverse transcribed into cDNA as the sequencing template. Assay used: immunoSEQ multiplex PCR; TCRdb lists only in-frame clones, some missing. The data hold roughly 200,000 clones, with about 55% observed a single time. Indicated treatment: oral pan-JAK inhibitor, 5-10 mg twice daily. Material: CD8+ T cells sorted from blood, obtained at week 24, from a patient treated with tofacitinib. The receptors originated from a human donor with alopecia areata.

J is TRBJ2-3 and V is TRBV7-9, with 11 bases aligning to TRBD2. The CDR3 extends over 17 amino acids. The V gene's germline CDR1 is SEHNR and CDR2 FQNEAQ (reference sequence). After removal of 5 bases from V and 6 bases from J, the junction contained 13 bases not matched to a gene. The CDR3 DNA is TGTGCCAGCAGCCATCTCTCTAGCGGGGGGTTCACGGATACGCAGTATTTT. The encoded protein is CASSHLSSGGFTDTQYF.

The chain is built from TRBV10-3 and TRBJ2-5; possibly TRBD1 for D (5 bases). The CDR3 runs to 17 residues. V lost 0 bases and J 3 bases, leaving 17 bases between the germline ends. Looked up from germline, CDR1 is ENHRY and CDR2 is SYGVKD. The CDR3, as DNA: TGTGCCATCAGTGAGTCGTTCCCCAGGGAAGCCAAAGAGACCCAGTACTTC. Protein: CAISESFPREAKETQYF.

This clone was observed once. The chain is built from TRBV13 and TRBJ1-1; 7 bases map to TRBD1. The germline V gene encodes CDR1 PRHDT and CDR2 FYEKMQ (reference sequence). With 4 bases clipped from V and 8 bases from J, the junction kept 4 bases outside the gene matches. The CDR3 is made up of 12 amino acids. CDR3 region: CASSSGTEEAFF. The CDR3 DNA reads TGTGCCAGCAGCTCCGGGACAGAAGAAGCTTTCTTT.

The chain employs TRBV13 and TRBJ2-3, with TRBD2 matching 9 bases. The CDR3 spans 14 residues. V was clipped by 5 bases and J by 4 bases; unmatched bases: 4. Germline CDR1 and CDR2: PRHDT and FYEKMQ (reference sequence). As DNA, the CDR3 is TGTGCCAGCAGCACTCGCGGGGGGGCAGATACGCAGTATTTT. This translates into CASSTRGGADTQYF.

The genes are TRBV11-2 and TRBJ2-7, with D perhaps matching TRBD1 or TRBD2 (5 bases each). The germline gives CDR1 SGHAT, CDR2 FQNNGV. V was trimmed by 1 base and J by 4 bases, leaving 8 bases between them. The CDR3 extends over 13 amino acids. This CDR3 is CASSLGGTYEQYF. The CDR3 DNA follows: TGTGCCAGCAGCTTAGGGGGGACGTACGAGCAGTACTTC.

The DNA for the CDR3 is TGTGCCAGTAGTAACTCAGGGGGGGAGCAGTACTTC. Translated, it gives CASSNSGGEQYF. V is TRBV19 and J is TRBJ2-7; TRBD1 is a possible D gene (7 bases). CDR3 length: 12 amino acids. Trimming left V 4 bases short and J 7 bases short, with 11 bases between. Germline-derived CDR1 and CDR2 are LNHDA and SQIVND (reference sequence).

This rearrangement joins TRBV10-3 to TRBJ1-2; tentatively, D is TRBD1 (5 bases). Between the trimmed V and J ends, which lost 5 bases and 2 bases, there was a span of 12 bases. Germline V gene sequence: CDR1 ENHRY, CDR2 SYGVKD. The CDR3 extends over 14 amino acids. CDR3 in DNA: TGTGCCATCAGTTCTGGGGACGGAAACTATGGCTACACCTTC. Translation gives CAISSGDGNYGYTF.

This CDR3 is CASSLSRNTEAFF. DNA for the CDR3: TGTGCCAGCAGCTTAAGTCGTAACACTGAAGCTTTCTTT. The rearrangement links TRBV7-7 to TRBJ1-1; no firm D call. The V gene lost 2 bases and the J gene lost 2 bases, with 6 bases spanning the gap. The germline CDR1 and CDR2 sequences are SSHAT and FNYEAQ (reference sequence). The CDR3 covers 13 residues.

The chain has TRBV4-3 and TRBJ2-3; unclear D gene. CDR3 length equals 17 residues. The V gene lost 1 base and the J gene lost 0 bases, with 14 bases spanning the gap. Germline V lookup: CDR1 LGHNA, CDR2 YSLEER. CDR3 DNA: TGCGCCAGCAGCCAAGGAGCCGGGCCGCCTAGCACAGATACGCAGTATTTT. This sequence encodes CASSQGAGPPSTDTQYF.

The table lists this clone with a count of one. V usage is TRBV2 and J usage is TRBJ2-7, with 10 bases matching TRBD1. The CDR3 covers 17 residues. J lost 2 bases, V lost 2 bases, and 9 bases had no gene match. Germline CDR1 reads SNHLY; CDR2 reads FYNNEI. DNA for the CDR3: TGTGCCAGCAGTGAACCGGGACAGGGGACAGGCGCCTACGAGCAGTACTTC. Its translation is CASSEPGQGTGAYEQYF.

This clone has only a few counts. The chain carries TRBV4-1 and TRBJ1-5; possible D gene TRBD1, 6 bases. Trimming took 1 base from V and 5 from J, leaving 15 bases between them. This CDR3 is built from 16 residues. Germline V CDR1 and CDR2: MGHRA, YSYEKL. CDR3 residues: CASSQGQGRRDQPQHF. DNA of the CDR3: TGCGCCAGCAGCCAAGGTCAGGGGCGGAGGGATCAGCCCCAGCATTTT.

This clone was detected only a few times. The chain is built from TRBV19 and TRBJ2-1; weak D call: TRBD2 (6 bases). This CDR3 has 15 amino acids. CDR1 and CDR2 (germline): LNHDA, SQIVND (reference sequence). The V and J ends lost 3 bases and 7 bases respectively, with 16 bases between them. CDR3 nucleotide sequence: TGTGCCAGTAGTATGAGGCGCGGGGCGCGGAATGAGCAGTTCTTC. Protein product: CASSMRRGARNEQFF.

The V gene is TRBV19, the J gene TRBJ2-1; D remains ambiguous. Trimming cost V 1 base and J 5 bases, with 9 bases left between them. The CDR3 extends over 14 amino acids. From germline, CDR1 is LNHDA and CDR2 SQIVND (reference sequence). CDR3 bases: TGTGCCAGTAGTATAGGCGAACGGCACAATGAGCAGTTCTTC. It encodes CASSIGERHNEQFF.

The J gene is TRBJ2-5, the V gene TRBV15; TRBD2 might be the D (6 bases). V lost 0 bases and J 5 bases, leaving 13 bases between the germline ends. This CDR3 spans 15 amino acids. The V gene's germline CDR1 is LNHNV and CDR2 YYDKDF (reference sequence). CDR3 protein: CATSRDRTSRETQYF. CDR3 coding DNA: TGTGCCACCAGCAGAGATAGAACTAGCCGGGAGACCCAGTACTTC.

This clone was recorded a few times. The identical CDR3 is also encoded by other nucleotide sequences in the sample. The chain employs TRBV27 and TRBJ1-1; D gene unclear. Germline V gene data show CDR1 as MNHEY and CDR2 as SMNVEV (reference sequence). V was shortened by 3 bases and J by 1 base, with 6 bases between the two germline ends. This CDR3 is built from 13 residues. Written as DNA, the CDR3 is TGTGCCAGCAGTTTGGGAGCGAACACTGAAGCTTTCTTT. This encodes CASSLGANTEAFF.

This clone was seen more than once but under ten times. CDR3 DNA: TGCGCCAGCAGCCATGGCGGGGGATCCTACGAGCAGTACTTC. Protein product: CASSHGGGSYEQYF. V is TRBV4-1 and J is TRBJ2-7; TRBD2 agrees at 7 bases. Per germline, CDR1 MGHRA and CDR2 YSYEKL. The CDR3 loop spans 14 amino acids. V dropped 3 bases and J dropped 1; count of bases not matched to a gene: 3.

This clone was recorded a few times. In DNA, the CDR3 is TGTGCCTGGGGTGGTGGGGCAGATACGCAGTATTTT. Translated: CAWGGGADTQYF. The chain employs TRBV30 and TRBJ2-3; no clear D. Germline V lookup: CDR1 GTSNPN, CDR2 SVGIG (reference sequence). CDR3 length: 12 residues. With 5 bases removed from V and 4 bases from J, the gap between germline ends came to 10 bases.

V is TRBV28 and J is TRBJ2-1; no clear D. The CDR3 totals 13 residues. Trimming pared 5 bases from V and 0 bases from J, leaving 5 bases between. Germline loops: CDR1 MDHEN, CDR2 SYDVKM. CDR3: CASSGDSYNEQFF. The CDR3 DNA follows: TGTGCCAGCAGTGGGGACTCCTACAATGAGCAGTTCTTC.